This T cell receptor beta chain was recovered during a study of T cells in localized non-small cell lung cancer. The study, taken as a whole, reports: Multi-region tumor sequencing was not done, so intratumor heterogeneity could not be excluded. Highest T cell clonality was seen in uninvolved adjacent lung, surpassing that measured in tumor.

Some clones are missing from TCRdb's copy, which holds only in-frame ones; the method was immunoSEQ multiplex PCR. The data contain tens of thousands of clones, about four fifths of them seen just once; the ten biggest clones take up about 16%. Worth noting for this clone: Its antigen is unknown.

The CDR3 has 13 amino acids. Per germline, CDR1 MNHEY and CDR2 SVGAGI. With 3 bases removed from V and 2 bases from J, the gap between germline ends came to 7 bases. The sequencing used peripheral blood, collected before any cancer treatment. This sequence originates from an older male donor with stage III squamous cell lung carcinoma. The chain links TRBV6-5 to TRBJ1-1; weak D call: TRBD1 (5 bases). The CDR3 reads CASSYGHNTEAFF. CDR3 nucleotide sequence: TGTGCCAGCAGTTATGGACACAACACTGAAGCTTTCTTT.